Listed below are T cell receptor beta chains from one sample, sequenced in a study of T cells in Graves' hyperthyroidism and ophthalmopathy. TCRdb reprocessed the multiplex PCR reads with MiXCR, giving one entry per CDR3 protein. This sample has about 660,000 distinct CDR3 sequences, with about 45% found just once. Sequencing was performed on peripheral blood or thyroid tissue (not recorded which). The receptors were sampled from an adult man with Graves' disease, either hyperthyroidism or ophthalmopathy (not recorded which). The CDR3 runs from the conserved cysteine through the conserved F or W. The D gene is left open where the match is weak. Rows give clone size only sometimes, using once, few, many, or a class for an expanded clone.

TRBD2 TRBJ2-7 TRBV7-9 . CAVVRTSSLGGPYEQYF TGTGCCGTCGTACGGACTAGCAGTTTAGGCGGTCCCTACGAGCAGTACTTC
. TRBJ1-6 TRBV2 . CASRATEGNSPLHF TGTGCCAGCAGGGCGACAGAGGGCAATTCACCCCTCCACTTT
. TRBJ2-5 TRBV15 . CATSGAWETQYF TGTGCCACCAGCGGGGCGTGGGAGACCCAGTACTTC
. TRBJ1-5 TRBV15 many CATSLTSGNQPQHF TGTGCCACCAGCCTGACGAGTGGCAATCAGCCCCAGCATTTT
. TRBJ1-2 TRBV7-3 . CAWSARIYGYTF TGTGCCTGGAGTGCCAGGATCTATGGCTACACCTTC
TRBD1 TRBJ2-7 TRBV11-2 . CASSSRDRPSYEQYF TGCGCCAGCAGCTCCCGGGACAGACCCTCCTACGAGCAGTACTTC
. TRBJ1-3 TRBV12-3/TRBV12-4 few CASTLGGKNTIYF TGTGCCAGCACCCTGGGGGGAAAGAACACCATATATTTT
TRBD1 TRBJ1-1 TRBV5-1 few CASSQGQGITMDTEAFF TGCGCCAGCAGTCAGGGACAGGGGATTACGATGGACACTGAAGCTTTCTTT
. TRBJ1-2 TRBV12-3/TRBV12-4 . CASSLRNNYGYTF TGTGCCAGCAGTTTGCGTAATAACTATGGCTACACCTTC
TRBD1 TRBJ1-5 TRBV7-2 . CASSLSGQGVQPQHF TGTGCCAGCAGCTTATCAGGGCAGGGGGTTCAGCCCCAGCATTTT
. TRBJ1-2 TRBV20-1 . CSAETGTTNYGYTF TGCAGTGCCGAAACCGGGACAACCAACTATGGCTACACCTTC
TRBD2 TRBJ2-7 TRBV10-3 . CATSEGATSGSYEQYF TGTGCCACCAGTGAAGGAGCTACTAGCGGGAGCTACGAGCAGTACTTC
. TRBJ1-2 TRBV7-6 few CASSRIPYRVEGYTF TGTGCCAGCAGCCGAATTCCCTACAGGGTGGAAGGCTACACCTTC
TRBD1 TRBJ2-6 TRBV2 . CASSRTGQSAEAITNRAGANVLTF TGTGCCAGCAGTAGGACAGGGCAGTCCGCTGAAGCTATAACGAACAGGGCCGGGGCCAACGTCCTGACTTTC
. TRBJ2-7 TRBV5-1 . CASSLGLVVQEQYF TGCGCCAGCAGCTTGGGCCTCGTCGTCCAAGAGCAGTACTTC
. TRBJ1-4 TRBV2 many CASTGQINEKLFF TGTGCCAGCACGGGACAAATTAATGAAAAACTGTTTTTT
. TRBJ1-1 TRBV20-1 . CSADEYTEAFF TGCAGTGCAGACGAGTACACTGAAGCTTTCTTT
TRBD1 TRBJ2-6 TRBV15 . CATSRDVPGGSGANVLTF TGTGCCACCAGCAGAGATGTCCCAGGGGGCTCTGGGGCCAACGTCCTGACTTTC
. TRBJ2-5 TRBV7-2 . CASSLNSNQPQYF TGTGCCAGCAGCTTAAACAGCAATCAGCCCCAGTACTTC
. TRBJ2-3 TRBV16 . CASSESGSYTDTQYF TGTGCCAGCAGCGAATCCGGGTCTTACACAGATACGCAGTATTTT
. TRBJ1-6 TRBV7-8 once CASSLQQDSPLHF TGTGCCAGCAGCTTACAACAAGATTCACCCCTCCACTTT
TRBD1 TRBJ1-1 TRBV5-1 once CASSSEPGQGGFF TGCGCCAGCAGCTCGGAGCCGGGACAGGGCGGTTTCTTT
. TRBJ1-1 TRBV20-1 few CSAGEVNTEAFF TGCAGTGCGGGGGAGGTGAACACTGAAGCTTTCTTT
. TRBJ1-1 TRBV24-1 many CATSASRGANTEAFF TGTGCCACCAGTGCCTCGAGGGGTGCGAACACTGAAGCTTTCTTT